This is a list of T cell receptor beta chains from one sample in a study of blood T cell repertoires in COVID-19. Sequenced by immunoSEQ multiplex PCR; TCRdb stores in-frame clones only, minus some. Of about 29,000 clones in the sample, more than 80% are singletons; the top ten hold less than 4.5%. The sample was peripheral blood. All receptors come from a human donor in a cohort sampled during active COVID-19. Each CDR3 is given with its conserved first and last residue. Fields, in order: D gene, J gene, CDR3 length, V gene, clone size, CDR3 DNA, CDR3 protein. D genes are given only for firm matches. Size values are once, few and many counts, or a class for expanded clones, and some rows have none.

d_gene: -; j_gene: TRBJ1-1; len: 15; v_gene: TRBV2; abundance: -; CDR3nt: TGTGCCAGCAGTGACTTGGTGCGGGTTAACACTGAAGCTTTCTTT; CDR3aa: CASSDLVRVNTEAFF
d_gene: TRBD1; j_gene: TRBJ1-2; len: 15; v_gene: TRBV9; abundance: few; CDR3nt: TGTGCCAGCAGCGCCCCATACAGGGGAAGCTATGGCTACACCTTC; CDR3aa: CASSAPYRGSYGYTF
d_gene: -; j_gene: TRBJ2-3; len: 11; v_gene: TRBV5-4; abundance: -; CDR3nt: TGTGCCAGCAGCTCGGTCGATACGCAGTATTTT; CDR3aa: CASSSVDTQYF
d_gene: -; j_gene: TRBJ1-2; len: 14; v_gene: TRBV18; abundance: -; CDR3nt: TGTGCCAGCTCACCTCGGGCAGGGGACTATGGCTACACCTTC; CDR3aa: CASSPRAGDYGYTF
d_gene: -; j_gene: TRBJ1-2; len: 15; v_gene: TRBV9; abundance: once; CDR3nt: TGTGCCAGCAGCGTACAGGGAGGCGGGTATGAAGGCTACACCTTC; CDR3aa: CASSVQGGGYEGYTF
d_gene: -; j_gene: TRBJ1-6; len: 15; v_gene: TRBV3-1/TRBV3-2; abundance: -; CDR3nt: TGTGCCAGCTCTAGAGGAAAGGGAGGTAATTCACCCCTCCACTTT; CDR3aa: CASSRGKGGNSPLHF
d_gene: -; j_gene: TRBJ1-5; len: 13; v_gene: TRBV6-2/TRBV6-3; abundance: -; CDR3nt: TGTGCCAGCAGTCACAGGGAAGCTCAGCCCCAGCATTTT; CDR3aa: CASSHREAQPQHF
d_gene: -; j_gene: TRBJ2-5; len: 14; v_gene: TRBV5-1; abundance: -; CDR3nt: TGCGCCAGCAGCTTGGCCCAGGTCCAAGAGACCCAGTACTTC; CDR3aa: CASSLAQVQETQYF
d_gene: TRBD1; j_gene: TRBJ1-2; len: 14; v_gene: TRBV5-4; abundance: few; CDR3nt: TGTGCCAGCAGCTTAACAGGGGGAGATGGTGGCTACACCTTC; CDR3aa: CASSLTGGDGGYTF
d_gene: -; j_gene: TRBJ2-2; len: 12; v_gene: TRBV19; abundance: once; CDR3nt: TGTGCCAGTAGTCCCCGTACCGGGGAGCTGTTTTTT; CDR3aa: CASSPRTGELFF
d_gene: -; j_gene: TRBJ2-1; len: 15; v_gene: TRBV4-2; abundance: once; CDR3nt: TGTGCCAGCAGCCAACTGAGGGGGGGCCTGGGTGAGCAGTTCTTC; CDR3aa: CASSQLRGGLGEQFF
d_gene: TRBD1; j_gene: TRBJ1-5; len: 14; v_gene: TRBV6-5; abundance: -; CDR3nt: TGTGCCAGCACCCCAGGGGGTCGCAATCAGCCCCAGCATTTT; CDR3aa: CASTPGGRNQPQHF
d_gene: -; j_gene: TRBJ2-3; len: 16; v_gene: TRBV4-2; abundance: -; CDR3nt: TGTGCCAGCAGCCAAGATTCTGCGCGGGGCTCAGATACGCAGTATTTT; CDR3aa: CASSQDSARGSDTQYF
d_gene: -; j_gene: TRBJ1-6; len: 19; v_gene: TRBV1; abundance: once; CDR3nt: TGCACCAGCAGCCAAAAAAAGGACAGGGGGCGCGGTCCCCGTTCACCCCTCCACTTT; CDR3aa: CTSSQKKDRGRGPRSPLHF
d_gene: -; j_gene: TRBJ2-7; len: 15; v_gene: TRBV7-2; abundance: -; CDR3nt: TGTGCCAGCAGCTTAGTCTCGGGGGGCACGGACGAGCAGTACTTC; CDR3aa: CASSLVSGGTDEQYF
d_gene: -; j_gene: TRBJ2-7; len: 15; v_gene: TRBV7-2; abundance: -; CDR3nt: TGTGCCAGCAGCCCAAATTCCGGACAAAGCTACGAGCAGTACTTC; CDR3aa: CASSPNSGQSYEQYF
d_gene: -; j_gene: TRBJ2-2; len: 13; v_gene: TRBV9; abundance: -; CDR3nt: TGTGCCAGCAGTCTTCTAAACACCGGGGAGCTGTTTTTT; CDR3aa: CASSLLNTGELFF